This record concerns one TCR beta chain sequence. Its specificity is unknown. The data originate from a study of T cell responses to AZD1222 COVID-19 vaccine. Germline-derived CDR1 and CDR2 are KGHSH and LQKENI. This CDR3 contains 16 residues. The germline V and J ends were trimmed by 4 bases and 5 bases, with 20 bases remaining between them. Sequenced by immunoSEQ multiplex PCR; TCRdb stores in-frame clones only, minus some. The table records 180,000 or so clones, about 90% of them present only once. Whole-study results and caveats: A reported finding is that nearly half of spike-specific TCRs target unmutated variant regions. At baseline, just a handful of AZD1222 recipients tested seropositive. No day 14 peak samples; only post-peak repertoires were characterized. It should be noted that donors were predominantly white British and more often female, and clonal diversity was possibly underestimated.

The sequence came from an adult who received the AZD1222 COVID-19 vaccine. The specimen was peripheral blood, collected 28 days after the second AZD1222 dose. The chain links TRBV18 to TRBJ1-1; tentatively, D is TRBD1 (6 bases). CDR3 in amino acids: CASSLVIRDTRTEAFF. The CDR3 region has the DNA TGTGCCAGCTCACTTGTGATCCGGGACACCAGGACTGAAGCTTTCTTT.